Presented here are 22 T cell receptor beta chains from one specimen sequenced in a study of T-cell reconstitution after alpha-beta-depleted transplantation in children. Preparation of the TCRbeta library was carried out with unique molecular identifiers. TCRdb processed the PCR reads anew with MiXCR; each CDR3 protein has one entry. Among about 240,000 distinct CDR3 sequences, over 20% were seen once, and the ten largest hold approximately 2.5%. The sample consisted of PBMCs, taken before TCRalphabeta/CD19-depleted stem cell transplant. All receptors come from a girl aged 2 to 9 with Fanconi anemia, due to receive a stem cell transplant.

The chain combines TRBV6-5 with TRBJ2-3; tentative D call: TRBD2 (5 bases). The CDR3 covers 15 residues. Germline values: CDR1 MNHEY, CDR2 SVGAGI. V lost 0 bases to trimming and J lost 2 bases, with 9 bases between them. As DNA, the CDR3 is TGTGCCAGCAGTTACTCGAGGACTGTCACAGATACGCAGTATTTT. Protein sequence: CASSYSRTVTDTQYF.

The chain carries TRBV2 and TRBJ2-1; D might be TRBD2 (5 bases). The CDR3 is 18 amino acids. Germline V CDR1 and CDR2: SNHLY, FYNNEI. V dropped 0 bases and J dropped 0 bases, with 15 bases sitting between them. The CDR3 loop reads CASSEADLRWSSYNEQFF. DNA for the CDR3: TGTGCCAGCAGTGAAGCGGACTTACGTTGGAGCTCCTACAATGAGCAGTTCTTC.

This clonotype was counted ten times or more. The gene calls are TRBV12-3 or TRBV12-4 and TRBJ2-3, with TRBD1 matching 7 bases. This CDR3 contains 16 residues. With V trimmed by 5 bases and J by 1 base, 9 bases remained unmatched. Here the CDR3 reads CASSPRGTARTDTQYF. The CDR3 DNA follows: TGTGCCAGCAGTCCGAGGGGGACAGCACGCACAGATACGCAGTATTTT.

This clonotype showed up just a few times. The rearrangement uses TRBV21-1 and TRBJ2-7; the table gives TRBD1 as D, unverified against the DNA. TRBV21-1 is shown as a pseudogene. The CDR3 has 15 residues. Here the CDR3 DNA reads TGTGCCAGCAGCCGCGGGACAGGAGGGGACTACGAGCAGTACTTC. Amino acids: CASSRGTGGDYEQYF.

The J gene is TRBJ2-1, the V gene TRBV3-1; 7 bases are shared with TRBD2. There are 18 residues in the CDR3. V lost 0 bases, J lost 0 bases, and 8 bases stayed unmatched. Germline values: CDR1 LGHDT, CDR2 YNNKEL (reference sequence). CDR3 region: CASSQEDGLVVSYNEQFF. CDR3 DNA sequence: TGTGCCAGCAGCCAAGAAGACGGACTAGTTGTCTCCTACAATGAGCAGTTCTTC.

This chain links TRBV20-1 with TRBJ2-1; no firm D call. The CDR3 is 16 amino acids. CDR1 is DFQATT, CDR2 SNEGSKA, per germline (reference sequence). Trimming stripped 0 bases from V and 0 bases from J, with 12 bases between. The CDR3, as DNA: TGCAGTGCTAGAGATACCGCTAGAAGCTCCTACAATGAGCAGTTCTTC. It is translated as CSARDTARSSYNEQFF.

The chain recombines TRBV4-2 with TRBJ2-5, with 9 bases matching TRBD2. CDR3 length: 16 residues. V was clipped by 0 bases and J by 10 bases; unmatched bases: 12. Germline CDR1 and CDR2: LGHNA and YNFKEQ. The CDR3: CASSQDGGLAWVDQYF. In DNA form, the CDR3 reads TGTGCCAGCAGCCAAGATGGGGGACTAGCTTGGGTGGACCAGTACTTC.

This clonotype has at least ten counts. The V and J genes are TRBV20-1 and TRBJ2-1; 10 nucleotides line up with TRBD1. J gave up 1 base and V 0 bases, and 15 bases lay outside the gene matches. CDR1 DFQATT and CDR2 SNEGSKA come from the germline V gene (reference sequence). The CDR3 is made up of 20 amino acids. The CDR3 loop is CSARDPGGDRGRASYNEQFF. For the CDR3, the DNA is TGCAGTGCTAGAGACCCCGGGGGGGACAGGGGAAGAGCGTCCTACAATGAGCAGTTCTTC.

This chain uses TRBV29-1 with TRBJ2-5, with 9 bases fitting TRBD1. This CDR3 comprises 13 residues. Germline V CDR1 and CDR2: SQVTM, ANQGSEA. V was clipped by 5 bases and J by 7 bases; unmatched bases: 8. The DNA of the CDR3 is TGCAGCGTTCCCGGGACAGGGTGGGGGACCCAGTACTTC. Amino acids: CSVPGTGWGTQYF.

The chain joins TRBV6-5 to TRBJ2-3; possible D gene TRBD1, 6 bases. The CDR3 sequence is 14 residues long. CDR1 is MNHEY, CDR2 SVGAGI, per germline. Trimming took 2 bases from V and 0 from J, leaving 6 bases between them. The CDR3 is CASSYTGSTDTQYF. The CDR3, as DNA: TGTGCCAGCAGTTACACAGGGAGCACAGATACGCAGTATTTT.

CDR3 amino acids: CASSFTSAETQYF. CDR3 nucleotide sequence: TGTGCCAGCAGCTTTACTAGCGCAGAGACCCAGTACTTC. The chain joins TRBV7-9 to TRBJ2-5; 7 nucleotides line up with TRBD2. The CDR3 length is 13 residues. The ends lost 3 bases at V and 4 bases at J; junction bases unmatched: 2. Germline values: CDR1 SEHNR, CDR2 FQNEAQ (reference sequence).

The V and J genes are TRBV15 and TRBJ2-7; 12 nucleotides agree with TRBD1. The CDR3 runs to 14 residues. Unmatched junction bases numbered 9, after V lost 9 bases and J lost 6 bases. CDR1 and CDR2 (germline): LNHNV, YYDKDF (reference sequence). CDR3 loop: CATDTGTGGGEQYF. The CDR3 coding sequence is TGTGCCACGGATACCGGGACAGGGGGCGGCGAGCAGTACTTC.

This clonotype showed up many times. The V gene is TRBV25-1, the J gene TRBJ2-2; TRBD2 might be the D (5 bases). Between the trimmed V and J ends, which lost 3 bases and 7 bases, there was a span of 9 bases. The CDR3 is 13 residues long. Germline-derived CDR1 and CDR2 are MGHDK and SYGVNS. As DNA, the CDR3 is TGTGCCAGCAGTGACCAACTAGGCGGGGAGCTGTTTTTT. Translating it yields CASSDQLGGELFF.

The rearrangement joins TRBV20-1 to TRBJ2-1; D possibly matches TRBD1 or TRBD2 (5 bases each). The germline CDR1 and CDR2 sequences are DFQATT and SNEGSKA (reference sequence). The CDR3 sequence is 13 residues long. Trimming left V 1 base short and J 2 bases short, with 6 bases between. CDR3 in DNA: TGCAGTGCTAGAGGAGGGGCCTACAATGAGCAGTTCTTC. It is translated as CSARGGAYNEQFF.

The chain carries TRBV2 and TRBJ2-1; D may be TRBD2 (6 bases). The CDR3 is 13 amino acids. V lost 2 bases to trimming and J lost 10 bases, with 12 bases between them. The germline V gene encodes CDR1 SNHLY and CDR2 FYNNEI. The CDR3 DNA is TGTGCCAGCAGTGAATGGGACTCCCTGGAGCAGTTCTTC. Protein sequence: CASSEWDSLEQFF.

This clonotype was found many times. The chain employs TRBV7-2 and TRBJ2-5; D is undetermined. CDR1 SGHTA and CDR2 FQGNSA come from the germline V gene. V was cut by 2 bases and J by 2 bases, with 15 bases left in between. The CDR3 totals 16 residues. The CDR3 sequence: CASSLYLLGRQETQYF. The CDR3 nucleotides read TGTGCCAGCAGCTTATACCTGCTAGGTCGGCAAGAGACCCAGTACTTC. The whole variable domain, remainder taken from reference TRBV7-2 and TRBJ2-5, is GAGVSQSPSNKVTEKGKDVELRCDPISGHTALYWYRQSLGQGLEFLIYFQGNSAPDKSGLPSDRFSAERTGGSVSTLTIQRTQQEDSAVYLCASSLYLLGRQETQYFGPGTRLLVL.

The chain employs TRBV7-9 and TRBJ2-7; weak D call: TRBD2 (5 bases). The germline CDR1 and CDR2 sequences are SEHNR and FQNEAQ (reference sequence). CDR3 length: 16 residues. Trimming took 0 bases from V and 2 from J, leaving 14 bases between them. CDR3 amino acids: CASSLAGNYRTYEQYF. The CDR3, as DNA: TGTGCCAGCAGCTTAGCCGGGAACTACCGGACCTACGAGCAGTACTTC.

This clonotype has ten or more counts. V is TRBV2 and J is TRBJ2-7, with 15 bases aligning to TRBD2. With 1 base clipped from V and 1 base from J, the junction kept 8 bases outside the gene matches. This CDR3 contains 19 residues. Germline lookup yields CDR1 SNHLY and CDR2 FYNNEI. This chain's CDR3 is CASSEESPGLAGGSYEQYF. The CDR3 bases are TGTGCCAGCAGTGAAGAGTCCCCGGGACTAGCGGGAGGTTCCTACGAGCAGTACTTC.

This clonotype came up many times. J is TRBJ2-1 and V is TRBV10-3; 9 bases align to TRBD2. Trimming at V came to 3 bases and at J to 6 bases, leaving 9 bases not matched to a gene. Germline loops: CDR1 ENHRY, CDR2 SYGVKD. The CDR3 extends over 16 amino acids. The CDR3 DNA reads as TGTGCCATCAGTGACGGCGGGAGGGCCGATGGCAATGAGCAGTTCTTC. Encoded protein: CAISDGGRADGNEQFF.

This clonotype came up many times. The chain couples TRBV12-3 or TRBV12-4 to TRBJ1-2; 8 bases fit TRBD1. Trimming at V came to 3 bases and at J to 7 bases, leaving 4 bases not matched to a gene. There are 13 residues in the CDR3. CDR3 loop: CASSLQGARGYTF. CDR3 coding DNA: TGTGCCAGCAGTTTGCAGGGGGCGCGTGGCTACACCTTC.

DNA of the CDR3: TGTGCCACCGGGTTCCCCCAAGCGGGAGACACAGATACGCAGTATTTT. Its protein product is CATGFPQAGDTDTQYF. The rearrangement uses TRBV12-3 or TRBV12-4 and TRBJ2-3; 8 bases line up with TRBD2. V dropped 10 bases and J dropped 2; count of bases not matched to a gene: 14. This CDR3 comprises 16 residues.

J is TRBJ2-3 and V is TRBV20-1, with no clear D. The germline gives CDR1 DFQATT, CDR2 SNEGSKA (reference sequence). Between the trimmed V and J ends, which lost 4 bases and 3 bases, there was a span of 2 bases. CDR3 length: 10 amino acids. Here the CDR3 reads CSAMTDTQYF. The CDR3 bases are TGCAGTGCTATGACAGATACGCAGTATTTT.